This T cell receptor (beta chain) originates from a study of CD8 T cells in Susac syndrome. Across the whole study: Active disease was present in about 6 of the sequenced Susac syndrome patients, whereas roughly 8 of them were in remission.

RNA was extracted with the RNeasy kit, and a quantity of roughly 0.5 to 1 ug was reverse transcribed using random hexamers. The amplification used immunoSEQ multiplex PCR on TCR beta CDR3; it spanned 54 Vbeta and 13 Jbeta. TCRdb analysed the immunoSEQ multiplex PCR reads with MiXCR anew, one entry per CDR3 protein. The sample includes 150,000 to 160,000 distinct CDR3 sequences, 85% to 95% of them seen just once. Deletions cut 4 bases from V and 7 bases from J, with 20 bases between. The CDR3 length is 17 residues. As for this clonotype: Its specificity is not known.

Findings of the study overall: A relatively small number of individuals underwent TCR sequencing and HLA analysis.

In Susac syndrome patients, recently defined diagnostic criteria for definite or probable disease were met. The chain carries TRBV23-1 and TRBJ1-6; D is possibly TRBD1 (5 bases). TRBV23-1 is sorted into the ORF group, with uncertain function. Sequences were obtained from CD4+ T cells from PBMCs. The receptor was isolated from a human donor with Susac syndrome. The CDR3: CASSRWGVRGLNSPLHF. The CDR3 coding sequence is TGCGCCAGCAGTCGCTGGGGGGTAAGGGGTCTCAATTCACCCCTCCACTTT.